The rows below give T cell receptor beta chains drawn from one sample of a study of regulatory T cells in long-lasting Graves disease. One entry per CDR3 protein results from TCRdb running MiXCR on the multiplex PCR reads. The sample has 400,000 to 500,000 distinct CDR3 sequences, 20% to 25% seen once. Source: peripheral blood mononuclear cells (PBMCs), taken when the disease was refractory, from a patient treated with antithyroid drugs. These receptors all come from a female donor with Graves disease. Both conserved end residues are part of each CDR3. Each record gives: D gene, V gene, J gene, clone size, CDR3 DNA, CDR3 protein. A D gene is named only where the DNA matches it firmly. Rows may omit the clone size; those that give it use once, few, many or a size class.

-,TRBV7-2,TRBJ2-2,few,TGTGCCAGCAGCTCCCGGACGGATATCGGGGAGCTGTTTTTT,CASSSRTDIGELFF
-,TRBV6-8,TRBJ1-4,many,TGTGCCAGCAGAGTTGGTGATGAAAAACTGTTTTTT,CASRVGDEKLFF
-,TRBV7-2,TRBJ2-3,-,TGTGCCAGCAGCGCAGGGAGGGGGAGAGATACGCAGTATTTT,CASSAGRGRDTQYF
-,TRBV5-1,TRBJ1-2,many,TGCGCCAGCAGCAGCCCCTCCGCGGGTGGCTACACCTTC,CASSSPSAGGYTF
-,TRBV15,TRBJ1-2,many,TGTGCCACCAGCAGAGATCACAGCTTATATGGCTACACCTTC,CATSRDHSLYGYTF
-,TRBV20-1,TRBJ1-5,few,TGCAGTGCTAGAGCACTGGGGAGTCAGCCCCAGCATTTT,CSARALGSQPQHF
-,TRBV3-1,TRBJ1-4,-,TGTGCCAGCAGCCAAGTCCACATCTCCCCTGCAACTAATGAAAAACTGTTTTTT,CASSQVHISPATNEKLFF
-,TRBV6-2/TRBV6-3,TRBJ2-5,-,TGTGCCAGCCGCGAGGCCAATCAAGAGACCCAGTACTTC,CASREANQETQYF
-,TRBV20-1,TRBJ2-3,-,TGCAGTGCGAACCCGGGAGCAGTAACAAGCACAGATACGCAGTATTTT,CSANPGAVTSTDTQYF
-,TRBV5-1,TRBJ2-3,-,TGCGCCAGCAGCTTGTTTGGGGACACAGATACGCAGTATTTT,CASSLFGDTDTQYF
-,TRBV3-1,TRBJ1-5,-,TGTGCCAGCAGCCAAGCTTCAGAGAATTTCAATCAGCCCCAGCATTTT,CASSQASENFNQPQHF
-,TRBV30,TRBJ1-1,few,TGTGCCTGGACGAAGGGGCATTGGAACACTGAAGCTTTCTTT,CAWTKGHWNTEAFF